These 5 T cell receptor beta chains were all obtained from the same sample, sequenced in a study of cytomegalovirus exposure and HLA in healthy donors. With 60 Vbeta and 13 Jbeta primers, the PCR was carried out. Sequenced by immunoSEQ multiplex PCR; TCRdb stores in-frame clones only, minus some. Counted here are 75,000 to 95,000 clones, roughly 67% occurring once; the ten biggest clones make up under 25%. The sample comprised PBMCs. The receptor set was obtained from a woman in her forties or fifties in good health and CMV-seropositive.

This clone has a handful of counts. This chain uses TRBV7-2 with TRBJ1-2; D is uncertain. The V end was cut by 5 bases, the J end by 5 bases, with 6 bases between. In germline, CDR1 is SGHTA, CDR2 FQGNSA. The CDR3 loop spans 11 amino acids. CDR3 sequence reads: CASSAQYGYTF. The CDR3 DNA follows: TGTGCCAGCAGCGCTCAGTATGGCTACACCTTC.

V gene TRBV5-1 combines with J gene TRBJ1-4; D remains unclear. Trimming stripped 2 bases from V and 7 bases from J, with 9 bases between. This CDR3 comprises 13 residues. In germline, CDR1 is SGHRS, CDR2 YFSETQ. CDR3 sequence: CASSFREGEKLFF. DNA for the CDR3: TGCGCCAGCAGCTTTCGTGAGGGTGAAAAACTGTTTTTT.

This clone has just a few counts. The chain employs TRBV5-8 and TRBJ2-7; 9 bases fit TRBD1. Per germline, CDR1 SGHTS and CDR2 YDEGEE. The CDR3 extends over 14 amino acids. V lost 10 bases to trimming and J lost 4 bases; unmatched junction nucleotides: 12. The CDR3 is CASPRDRDTYEQYF. CDR3 coding DNA: TGTGCCTCCCCCCGGGACAGGGATACGTACGAGCAGTACTTC.

This clone has only a few counts. V and J are TRBV15 and TRBJ1-1; D uncertain. Germline V CDR1 and CDR2: LNHNV, YYDKDF (reference sequence). The CDR3 runs 14 residues. V lost 3 bases and J lost 4, with 12 bases in between. The CDR3 spells CATSSGREATEAFF. CDR3 sequence (DNA): TGTGCCACCAGCAGTGGGAGGGAGGCCACTGAAGCTTTCTTT.

The V call is TRBV19, the J call TRBJ1-2; TRBD1 is a possible D gene (5 bases). Germline values: CDR1 LNHDA, CDR2 SQIVND (reference sequence). Deletions cut 7 bases from V and 4 bases from J, with 13 bases between. The CDR3 contains 13 residues. CDR3: CASTPRGTYGYTF. DNA for the CDR3: TGTGCCAGTACCCCAAGGGGCACCTATGGCTACACCTTC.